A selection of T cell receptor beta chains follows, all from one sample in a study of blood T cell repertoires in COVID-19. The protocol was immunoSEQ multiplex PCR, while the TCRdb copy is restricted to in-frame clones and leaves out a portion. The table shows 490,000 or so clones, with approximately 91% occurring only once. The specimen sequenced was PBMCs or T cells enriched from blood (not recorded which). Source of these receptors: a woman aged 60-75 years who had recovered from COVID-19. Each CDR3 is given with its conserved first and last residue. Each record gives: D gene, V gene, J gene, clone size, CDR3 DNA, CDR3 protein. The D gene is left open where the match is weak. Clone size appears in some rows only: once, few, many, or a class for an expanded clone.

D: -; V: TRBV12-3/TRBV12-4; J: TRBJ1-5; size: -; DNA: TGTGCCAGCAGTTTCGGGAGTCAGCCCCAGCATTTT; CDR3: CASSFGSQPQHF
D: TRBD2; V: TRBV7-8; J: TRBJ2-1; size: -; DNA: TGTGCCAGCAGCTTAGGACTAGCGGGGAACAATGAGCAGTTCTTC; CDR3: CASSLGLAGNNEQFF
D: -; V: TRBV27; J: TRBJ2-1; size: -; DNA: TGTGCCAGCAGTTTCAAGGGGTGGGATGAGCAGTTCTTC; CDR3: CASSFKGWDEQFF
D: TRBD1; V: TRBV7-2; J: TRBJ1-6; size: -; DNA: TGTGCCAGCAGCTACCTACAGGGGGGGCCTACCTATAATTCACCCCTCCACTTT; CDR3: CASSYLQGGPTYNSPLHF
D: TRBD2; V: TRBV7-8; J: TRBJ2-1; size: -; DNA: TGTGCCAGCAGCTTATCCAGCGGGGGGGCCCATGAGCAGTTCTTC; CDR3: CASSLSSGGAHEQFF
D: TRBD1; V: TRBV12-5; J: TRBJ1-1; size: -; DNA: TGTGCTAGTGGTCCGTGGACAGGGGGAAGATCTGAAGCTTTCTTT; CDR3: CASGPWTGGRSEAFF
D: -; V: TRBV3-1/TRBV3-2; J: TRBJ1-3; size: -; DNA: TGTGCCAGCAGCCAAGATGCGACAGGACGTGGAAACACCATATATTTT; CDR3: CASSQDATGRGNTIYF
D: -; V: TRBV6-5; J: TRBJ1-1; size: -; DNA: TGTGCCAGCAGTCCGTTACAGGGACGGAACACTGAAGCTTTCTTT; CDR3: CASSPLQGRNTEAFF
D: -; V: TRBV6-5; J: TRBJ1-3; size: -; DNA: TGTGCCAGCACCAGAGGGCTTAATGGAAACACCATATATTTT; CDR3: CASTRGLNGNTIYF
D: TRBD2; V: TRBV4-1; J: TRBJ2-3; size: -; DNA: TGCGCCAGCAGCCCCTCCGGGGGGATCACAGATACGCAGTATTTT; CDR3: CASSPSGGITDTQYF
D: TRBD2; V: TRBV2; J: TRBJ2-1; size: -; DNA: TGTGCCAGCAGTCTAGCGGGGTTGAACAATGAGCAGTTCTTC; CDR3: CASSLAGLNNEQFF
D: -; V: TRBV5-1; J: TRBJ1-2; size: once; DNA: TGCGCCAGCAGCTTGGAACAGGGAGGGAACTATGGCTACACCTTC; CDR3: CASSLEQGGNYGYTF
D: -; V: TRBV12-5; J: TRBJ2-2; size: -; DNA: TGTGCTAGTGGTTTGTACGGCGGGGCGACGAACACCGGGGAGCTGTTTTTT; CDR3: CASGLYGGATNTGELFF
D: -; V: TRBV19; J: TRBJ1-6; size: -; DNA: TGTGCCAGTAGTATAGACGGTAATTCACCCCTCCACTTT; CDR3: CASSIDGNSPLHF
D: -; V: TRBV25-1; J: TRBJ1-2; size: -; DNA: TGTGCCAGCAGTGATCGTTCGGGAGTATGGTATGGCTACACCTTC; CDR3: CASSDRSGVWYGYTF
D: TRBD1; V: TRBV7-6; J: TRBJ1-1; size: -; DNA: TGTGCCAGCAGCCCATTATACAGGGGGAACACTGAAGCTTTCTTT; CDR3: CASSPLYRGNTEAFF
D: TRBD1; V: TRBV6-5; J: TRBJ1-1; size: few; DNA: TGTGCCAGCAGATTCCGGGACAGAGGTAATGAAGCTTTCTTT; CDR3: CASRFRDRGNEAFF
D: TRBD2; V: TRBV7-2; J: TRBJ2-5; size: -; DNA: TGTGCCAGCACCAAATCTAGCGGGTCACAAGAGACCCAGTACTTC; CDR3: CASTKSSGSQETQYF
D: TRBD2; V: TRBV20-1; J: TRBJ2-3; size: -; DNA: TGCAGTGCTAGTGGAGAGCGGGGGGGGAAATCAGATACGCAGTATTTT; CDR3: CSASGERGGKSDTQYF
D: -; V: TRBV7-8; J: TRBJ1-1; size: -; DNA: TGTGCCAGCAGCTTAGTTCCCCTCCCGGCGGTTAACACTGAAGCTTTCTTT; CDR3: CASSLVPLPAVNTEAFF
D: TRBD1; V: TRBV2; J: TRBJ1-5; size: -; DNA: TGTGCCAGCTCCCGACAGGGGAGGGTTCAGCCCCAGCATTTT; CDR3: CASSRQGRVQPQHF
D: -; V: TRBV14; J: TRBJ1-6; size: once; DNA: TGTGCCAGCAGCCAAGATGTAGTGGGAAGCGGTTCACCCCTCCACTTT; CDR3: CASSQDVVGSGSPLHF
D: -; V: TRBV18; J: TRBJ1-5; size: -; DNA: TGTGCCAGCTCACCTGGGGGGATCAATCAGCCCCAGCATTTT; CDR3: CASSPGGINQPQHF
D: -; V: TRBV7-2; J: TRBJ2-1; size: -; DNA: TGTGCCAGCAGCAACACAGGGAGGGACTCCTACAATGAGCAGTTCTTC; CDR3: CASSNTGRDSYNEQFF
D: -; V: TRBV6-5; J: TRBJ1-3; size: -; DNA: TGTGCCAGCAGTTACTCGAGTGACATCGGAAACACCATATATTTT; CDR3: CASSYSSDIGNTIYF
D: TRBD1; V: TRBV19; J: TRBJ1-1; size: -; DNA: TGTGCCAGTAGTATCCGGGACAGGGCTCCTGAAGCTTTCTTT; CDR3: CASSIRDRAPEAFF
D: TRBD2; V: TRBV3-1/TRBV3-2; J: TRBJ2-3; size: -; DNA: TGTGCCAGCAGCCAAGTTGGGGGGGAAGATACGCAGTATTTT; CDR3: CASSQVGGEDTQYF
D: -; V: TRBV5-3; J: TRBJ2-1; size: -; DNA: TGTGCCAGAAGCTGGGACAAACCGAGCTCCTACAATGAGCAGTTCTTC; CDR3: CARSWDKPSSYNEQFF
D: -; V: TRBV7-2; J: TRBJ1-6; size: -; DNA: TGTGCCAGCAGCTTAGGTTTAAATTCACCCCTCCACTTT; CDR3: CASSLGLNSPLHF
D: -; V: TRBV19; J: TRBJ2-5; size: -; DNA: TGTGCAGTTTCCGGGACATTGGGAGAGACCCAGTACTTC; CDR3: CAVSGTLGETQYF
D: -; V: TRBV7-2; J: TRBJ2-3; size: -; DNA: TGTGCCAGCAGGCCAGGGAACCCCCTCACAGATACGCAGTATTTT; CDR3: CASRPGNPLTDTQYF
D: TRBD1; V: TRBV4-2; J: TRBJ2-6; size: -; DNA: TGTGCCAGCAGCCAAGATTTGGGGACAGCCTTCGGGGTCCTGACTTTC; CDR3: CASSQDLGTAFGVLTF
D: -; V: TRBV29-1; J: TRBJ1-1; size: few; DNA: TGCAGCGGAGGTGGGTTGCGGGGGCGGAACACTGAAGCTTTCTTT; CDR3: CSGGGLRGRNTEAFF
D: TRBD1; V: TRBV3-1/TRBV3-2; J: TRBJ1-1; size: -; DNA: TGTGCCAGCAGCCATCCAGGGGGAAGCACTGAAGCTTTCTTT; CDR3: CASSHPGGSTEAFF
D: TRBD2; V: TRBV6-2/TRBV6-3; J: TRBJ2-4; size: -; DNA: TGTGCCAGCAGTTACATGCGACTAGCGGCGACCAAAAACATTCAGTACTTC; CDR3: CASSYMRLAATKNIQYF
D: TRBD1; V: TRBV5-1; J: TRBJ1-1; size: -; DNA: TGCGCCAGCAAGGACCGGGACAGCGAGGGGGAAGCTTTCTTT; CDR3: CASKDRDSEGEAFF
D: TRBD1; V: TRBV7-2; J: TRBJ2-2; size: -; DNA: TGTGCCAGCAGCTCCCAACCCGGGACAGGGTGGGAGCTGTTTTTT; CDR3: CASSSQPGTGWELFF
D: TRBD1; V: TRBV12-5; J: TRBJ1-3; size: -; DNA: TGTGCTAGTGGCAAAGACAGGGTTTTTAACTCTGGAAACACCATATATTTT; CDR3: CASGKDRVFNSGNTIYF
D: -; V: TRBV5-1; J: TRBJ2-1; size: -; DNA: TGCGCCAGCAGCTTTGACCCGGGCAATGAGCAGTTCTTC; CDR3: CASSFDPGNEQFF
D: -; V: TRBV11-2; J: TRBJ1-3; size: -; DNA: TGTGCCAGCAGCGGAACGACAGTCTCTGGAAACACCATATATTTT; CDR3: CASSGTTVSGNTIYF
D: TRBD2; V: TRBV11-2; J: TRBJ2-1; size: -; DNA: TGTGCCAGCACCCAGCCCAGCGGGGACCCCTACAATGAGCAGTTCTTC; CDR3: CASTQPSGDPYNEQFF
D: TRBD1; V: TRBV5-6; J: TRBJ2-1; size: once; DNA: TGTGCCAGCAGCCCGGGGACAGGGGCCTACAATGAGCAGTTCTTC; CDR3: CASSPGTGAYNEQFF
D: TRBD1; V: TRBV5-6; J: TRBJ1-1; size: few; DNA: TGTGCCAGCAGCTTCAGGGGGTGGAACACTGAAGCTTTCTTT; CDR3: CASSFRGWNTEAFF
D: TRBD1; V: TRBV30; J: TRBJ1-1; size: -; DNA: TGTGCCTGCCCCCCGGGACAGGCGAACACTGAAGCTTTCTTT; CDR3: CACPPGQANTEAFF
D: TRBD1; V: TRBV2; J: TRBJ2-2; size: -; DNA: TGTGCCAGCAGACAGGGGGCGGTGAACACCGGGGAGCTGTTTTTT; CDR3: CASRQGAVNTGELFF